Reported below is one T cell receptor (beta chain). This record belongs to a study of Graves' ophthalmopathy and Graves' hyperthyroidism. In the study overall: If no ophthalmopathy appeared within 18 months of follow-up, hyperthyroidism was termed stable.

Amplification targeted the TCR beta CDR3 regions, with RNA transcripts as the source material. Second-round multiplex PCR came after first-round RT-PCR with HTBI primers. In TCRdb, the multiplex PCR reads were re-called with MiXCR into one record per CDR3 protein. The data contain some 1.1 million distinct CDR3 sequences, less than 45% of them singletons. Deletions cut 8 bases from V and 2 bases from J, with 12 bases between. Germline assignment: CDR1 SEHNR and CDR2 FQNEAQ (reference sequence). This CDR3 spans 13 amino acids. The gene calls are TRBV7-9 and TRBJ1-2; possibly TRBD1 for D (5 bases). This sequence was found in an adult man with Graves' hyperthyroidism. Material for sequencing was peripheral blood or thyroid tissue (not recorded which). CDR3 DNA: TGTGCCAGCCCTATCGGGGGGAACTATGGCTACACCTTC. Its protein is CASPIGGNYGYTF. The full variable domain, completed using reference TRBV7-9 and TRBJ1-2, is DTGVSQNPRHKITKRGQNVTFRCDPISEHNRLYWYRQTLGQGPEFLTYFQNEAQLEKSRLLSDRFSAERPKGSFSTLEIQRTEQGDSAMYLCASPIGGNYGYTFGSGTRLTVV.